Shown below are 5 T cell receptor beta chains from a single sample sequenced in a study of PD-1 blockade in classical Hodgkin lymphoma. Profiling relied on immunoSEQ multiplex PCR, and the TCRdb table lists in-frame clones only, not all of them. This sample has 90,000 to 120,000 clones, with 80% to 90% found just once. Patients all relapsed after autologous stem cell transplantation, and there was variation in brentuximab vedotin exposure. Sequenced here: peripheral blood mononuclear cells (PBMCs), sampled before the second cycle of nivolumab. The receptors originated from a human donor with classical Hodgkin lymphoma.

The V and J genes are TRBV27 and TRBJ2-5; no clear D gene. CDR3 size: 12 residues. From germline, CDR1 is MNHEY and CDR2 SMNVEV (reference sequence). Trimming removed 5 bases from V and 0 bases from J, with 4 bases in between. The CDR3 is CASSPNQETQYF. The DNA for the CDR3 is TGTGCCAGCAGTCCCAACCAAGAGACCCAGTACTTC.

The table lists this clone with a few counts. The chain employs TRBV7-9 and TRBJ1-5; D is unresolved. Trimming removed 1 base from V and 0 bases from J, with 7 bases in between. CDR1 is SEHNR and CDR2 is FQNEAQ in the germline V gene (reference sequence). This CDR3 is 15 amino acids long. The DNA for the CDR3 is TGTGCCAGCAGCTTAGGGGGATATAGCAATCAGCCCCAGCATTTT. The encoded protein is CASSLGGYSNQPQHF.

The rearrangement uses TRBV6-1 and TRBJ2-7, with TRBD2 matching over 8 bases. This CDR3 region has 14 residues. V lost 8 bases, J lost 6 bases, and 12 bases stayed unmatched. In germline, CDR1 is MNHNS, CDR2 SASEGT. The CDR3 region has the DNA TGTGCCAGCGCCGGTGAGGCTAGCGGGCGCGAGCAGTACTTC. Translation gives CASAGEASGREQYF.

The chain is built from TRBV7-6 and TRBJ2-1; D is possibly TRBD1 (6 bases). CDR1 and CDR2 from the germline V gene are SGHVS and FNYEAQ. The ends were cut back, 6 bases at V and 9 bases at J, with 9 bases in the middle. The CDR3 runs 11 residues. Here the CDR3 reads CASSPGVEQFF. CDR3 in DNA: TGTGCCAGCAGTCCAGGGGTTGAGCAGTTCTTC.

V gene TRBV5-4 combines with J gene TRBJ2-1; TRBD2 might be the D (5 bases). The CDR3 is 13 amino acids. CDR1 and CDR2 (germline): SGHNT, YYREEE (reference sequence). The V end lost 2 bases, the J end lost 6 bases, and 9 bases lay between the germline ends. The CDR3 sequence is CASSFGEINEQFF. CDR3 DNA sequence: TGTGCCAGCAGCTTCGGGGAGATCAATGAGCAGTTCTTC.